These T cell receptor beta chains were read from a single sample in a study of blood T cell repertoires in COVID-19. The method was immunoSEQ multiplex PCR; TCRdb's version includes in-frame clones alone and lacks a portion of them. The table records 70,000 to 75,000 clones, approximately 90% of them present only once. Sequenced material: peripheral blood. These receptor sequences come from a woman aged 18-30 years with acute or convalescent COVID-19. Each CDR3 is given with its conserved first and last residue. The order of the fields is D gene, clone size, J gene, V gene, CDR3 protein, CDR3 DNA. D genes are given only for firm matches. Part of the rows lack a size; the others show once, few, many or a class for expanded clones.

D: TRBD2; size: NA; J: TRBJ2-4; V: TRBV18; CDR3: CASSPLAGLAKNIQYF; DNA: TGTGCCAGCTCACCGCTAGCGGGGTTAGCCAAAAACATTCAGTACTTC
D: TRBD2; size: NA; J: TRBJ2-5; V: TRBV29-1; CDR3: CSAPLAGQETQYF; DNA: TGCAGCGCACCACTAGCGGGCCAAGAGACCCAGTACTTC
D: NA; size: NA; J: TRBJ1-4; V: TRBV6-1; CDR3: CASSEQGRAAEKLFF; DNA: TGTGCCAGCAGTGAACAAGGCAGGGCGGCTGAAAAACTGTTTTTT
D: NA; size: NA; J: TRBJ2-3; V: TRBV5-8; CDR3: CASSSYRSTDTQYF; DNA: TGTGCCAGCAGCTCGTACAGGAGCACAGATACGCAGTATTTT
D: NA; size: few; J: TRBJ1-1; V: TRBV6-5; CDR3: CASRPDRAIEAFF; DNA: TGTGCCAGCAGACCGGACAGAGCCATTGAAGCTTTCTTT
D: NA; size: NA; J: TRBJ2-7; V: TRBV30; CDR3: CAWSAGVGQYF; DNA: TGTGCCTGGAGTGCGGGGGTTGGGCAGTACTTC
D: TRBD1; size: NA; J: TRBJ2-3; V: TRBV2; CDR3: CASSEVGTGADTQYF; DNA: TGTGCCAGCAGTGAAGTTGGGACAGGGGCAGATACGCAGTATTTT
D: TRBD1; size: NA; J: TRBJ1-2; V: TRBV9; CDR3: CASNPATGGFYGYTF; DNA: TGTGCCAGCAACCCGGCGACAGGGGGCTTCTATGGCTACACCTTC
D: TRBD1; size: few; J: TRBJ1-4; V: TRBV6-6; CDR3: CASSPGRQGGGSEKLFF; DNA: TGTGCCAGCAGTCCCGGTCGTCAGGGGGGTGGCTCTGAAAAACTGTTTTTT
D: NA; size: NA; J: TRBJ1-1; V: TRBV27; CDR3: CASSSSDRPNTEAFF; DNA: TGTGCCAGCAGTTCCTCTGACAGACCGAACACTGAAGCTTTCTTT
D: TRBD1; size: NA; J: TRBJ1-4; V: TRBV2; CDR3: CASSLTGGYEKLFF; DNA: TGTGCCAGCAGTCTAACAGGGGGCTATGAAAAACTGTTTTTT
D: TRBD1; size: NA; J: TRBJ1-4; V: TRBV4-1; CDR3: CASSQGSNRGNEKLFF; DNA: TGCGCCAGCAGCCAGGGAAGTAACAGGGGAAACGAAAAACTGTTTTTT
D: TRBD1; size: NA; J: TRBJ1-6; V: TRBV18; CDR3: CASSPLGDRGPDSPLHF; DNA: TGTGCCAGCTCACCGTTGGGCGACAGGGGGCCGGATTCACCCCTCCACTTT
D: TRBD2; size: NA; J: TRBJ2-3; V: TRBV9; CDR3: CASSVTAGGGTDTQYF; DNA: TGTGCCAGCAGCGTAACAGCGGGAGGCGGCACAGATACGCAGTATTTT
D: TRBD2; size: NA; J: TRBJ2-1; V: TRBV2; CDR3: CASSARLAGYNEQFF; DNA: TGTGCCAGCAGTGCCAGACTAGCGGGGTATAATGAGCAGTTCTTC
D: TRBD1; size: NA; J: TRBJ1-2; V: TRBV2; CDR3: CASRDRALYGYTF; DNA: TGTGCCAGCAGGGACAGGGCGCTCTATGGCTACACCTTC
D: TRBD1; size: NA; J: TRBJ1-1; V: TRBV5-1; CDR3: CASSTLNIQGLNTEAFF; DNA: TGCGCCAGCAGCACCTTAAATATACAGGGGTTGAACACTGAAGCTTTCTTT
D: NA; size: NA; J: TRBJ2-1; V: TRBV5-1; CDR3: CASSFLGGQDNEQFF; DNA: TGCGCCAGCAGCTTCTTGGGGGGTCAGGACAATGAGCAGTTCTTC
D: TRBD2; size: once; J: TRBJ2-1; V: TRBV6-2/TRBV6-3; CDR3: CASSDGTSGVRRNEQFF; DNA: TGTGCCAGCAGTGACGGGACTAGCGGGGTGCGGAGGAATGAGCAGTTCTTC
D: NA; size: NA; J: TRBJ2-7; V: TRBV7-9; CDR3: CASSSNQGPSYEQYF; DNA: TGTGCCAGCAGCTCGAACCAGGGGCCCTCCTACGAGCAGTACTTC
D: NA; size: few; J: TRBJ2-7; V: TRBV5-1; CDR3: CASSLGAPDEQYF; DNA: TGCGCCAGCAGCTTGGGGGCTCCTGACGAGCAGTACTTC
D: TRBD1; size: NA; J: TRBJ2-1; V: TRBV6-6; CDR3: CASTLEGQSYNEQFF; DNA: TGTGCCAGTACTCTTGAGGGACAGAGCTACAATGAGCAGTTCTTC
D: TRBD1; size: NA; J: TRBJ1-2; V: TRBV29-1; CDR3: CSVSRDRPSSNYGYTF; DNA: TGCAGCGTGAGCCGGGACAGGCCTTCTTCTAACTATGGCTACACCTTC
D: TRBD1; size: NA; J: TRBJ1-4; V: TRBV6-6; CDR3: CASKDREVTNEKLFF; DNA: TGTGCCAGCAAGGACAGGGAGGTAACTAATGAAAAACTGTTTTTT
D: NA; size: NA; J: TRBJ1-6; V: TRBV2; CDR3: CASSEERGGFNNSPLHF; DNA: TGTGCCAGCAGTGAAGAGCGAGGCGGGTTCAATAATTCACCCCTCCACTTT
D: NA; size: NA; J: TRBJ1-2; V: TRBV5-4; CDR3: CASSFPRDVSEDGYTF; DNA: TGTGCCAGCAGCTTCCCCAGGGATGTTTCGGAAGATGGCTACACCTTC
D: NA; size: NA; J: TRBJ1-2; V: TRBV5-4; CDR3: CASSLDRETYGYTF; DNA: TGTGCCAGCAGCTTGGACAGGGAGACCTATGGCTACACCTTC
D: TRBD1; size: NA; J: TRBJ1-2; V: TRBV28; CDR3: CASNQGQGRYGYTF; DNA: TGTGCCAGCAACCAAGGACAGGGGAGGTATGGCTACACCTTC
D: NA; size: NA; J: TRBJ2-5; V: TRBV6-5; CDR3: CAIQYRASATQYF; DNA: TGTGCCATACAATACAGGGCGTCGGCGACCCAGTACTTC
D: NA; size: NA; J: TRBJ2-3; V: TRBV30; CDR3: CAWSRIVSTDTQYF; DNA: TGTGCCTGGAGCCGTATCGTGAGCACAGATACGCAGTATTTT
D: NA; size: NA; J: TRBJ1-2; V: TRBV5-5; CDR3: CASSSSGTIGYTF; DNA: TGTGCCAGCAGCTCGAGCGGGACTATTGGGTACACCTTC
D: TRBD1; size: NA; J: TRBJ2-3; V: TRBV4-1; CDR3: CASSQDRGRETDTQYF; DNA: TGCGCCAGCAGCCAGGACAGGGGGCGGGAAACAGATACGCAGTATTTT
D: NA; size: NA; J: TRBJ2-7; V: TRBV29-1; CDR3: CSVSGLGSEQYF; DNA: TGCAGCGTTTCGGGACTCGGCTCCGAGCAGTACTTC
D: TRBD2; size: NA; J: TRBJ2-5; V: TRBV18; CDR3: CASSPGGSIETQYF; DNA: TGTGCCAGCTCACCTGGCGGGAGTATAGAGACCCAGTACTTC
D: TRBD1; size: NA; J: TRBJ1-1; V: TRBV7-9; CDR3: CASSKWTGWGLNTEAFF; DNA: TGTGCCAGCAGTAAATGGACAGGCTGGGGCCTGAACACTGAAGCTTTCTTT
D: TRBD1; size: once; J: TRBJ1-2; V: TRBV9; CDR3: CASSVAKTGGRNYGYTF; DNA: TGTGCCAGCAGCGTAGCGAAGACAGGGGGTAGAAACTATGGCTACACCTTC
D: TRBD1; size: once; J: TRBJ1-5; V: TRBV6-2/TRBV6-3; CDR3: CASSYPRDRNNNQPQHF; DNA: TGTGCCAGCAGTTACCCCCGGGACAGGAATAACAATCAGCCCCAGCATTTT
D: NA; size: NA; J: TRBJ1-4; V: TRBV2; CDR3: CASSEDTILLFF; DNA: TGTGCCAGCAGCGAAGACACCATTCTCCTGTTTTTT
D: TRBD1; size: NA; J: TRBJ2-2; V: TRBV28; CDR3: CASSSRGPYTGELFF; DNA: TGTGCCAGCAGTTCCAGGGGGCCGTACACCGGGGAGCTGTTTTTT
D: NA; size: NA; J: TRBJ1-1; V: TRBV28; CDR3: CASSSTGILRTEAFF; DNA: TGTGCCAGCAGTTCAACAGGGATACTGAGGACTGAAGCTTTCTTT
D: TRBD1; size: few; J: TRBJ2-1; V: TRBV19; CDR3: CASRTYGGTGGKRHNEQFF; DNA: TGTGCCAGTAGAACCTACGGTGGGACAGGGGGTAAGCGGCACAATGAGCAGTTCTTC
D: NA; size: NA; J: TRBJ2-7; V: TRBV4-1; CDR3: CASSQGEHRGSYEQYF; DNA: TGCGCCAGCAGCCAAGGGGAACATAGGGGGTCCTACGAGCAGTACTTC
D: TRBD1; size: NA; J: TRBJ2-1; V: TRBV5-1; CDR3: CASSWTGNNEQFF; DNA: TGCGCCAGCAGCTGGACAGGAAACAATGAGCAGTTCTTC
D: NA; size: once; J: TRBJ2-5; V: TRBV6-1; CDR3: CASSEKSVAVQETQYF; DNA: TGTGCCAGCAGTGAAAAATCCGTGGCAGTCCAAGAGACCCAGTACTTC
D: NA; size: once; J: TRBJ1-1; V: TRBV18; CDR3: CASSPSGKATEAFF; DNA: TGTGCCAGCTCACCATCGGGGAAAGCCACTGAAGCTTTCTTT
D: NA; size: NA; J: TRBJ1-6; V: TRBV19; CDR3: CASEISRGLGSPLHF; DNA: TGTGCCAGTGAGATATCCAGGGGTCTGGGGTCACCCCTCCACTTT
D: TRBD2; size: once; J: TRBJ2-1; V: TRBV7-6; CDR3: CASSLVAGEINNEQFF; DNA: TGTGCCAGCAGCTTAGTGGCGGGAGAGATCAACAATGAGCAGTTCTTC
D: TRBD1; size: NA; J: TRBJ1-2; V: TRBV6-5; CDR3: CASRRSTGSGYTF; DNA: TGTGCCAGCAGACGCTCGACAGGGTCTGGCTACACCTTC
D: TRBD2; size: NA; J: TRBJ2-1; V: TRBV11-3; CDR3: CASSLEGGSLYNEQFF; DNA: TGTGCCAGCAGCTTAGAGGGCGGGAGCTTATACAATGAGCAGTTCTTC
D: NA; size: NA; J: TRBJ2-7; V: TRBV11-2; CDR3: CASSTGYEQYF; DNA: TGTGCCAGCTCGACAGGTTACGAGCAGTACTTC
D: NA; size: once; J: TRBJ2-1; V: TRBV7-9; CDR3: CASSLGGHAYNEQFF; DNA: TGTGCCAGCAGCCTAGGGGGGCACGCCTACAATGAGCAGTTCTTC
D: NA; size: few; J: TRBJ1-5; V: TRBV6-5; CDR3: CASSRSRNSNQPQHF; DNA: TGTGCCAGCAGTCGGTCCCGCAATAGCAATCAGCCCCAGCATTTT
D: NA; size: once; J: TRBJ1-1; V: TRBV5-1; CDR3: CASSLYRNTEAFF; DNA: TGCGCCAGCAGCTTGTACAGGAACACTGAAGCTTTCTTT
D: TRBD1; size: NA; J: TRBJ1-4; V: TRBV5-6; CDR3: CASSLRQGANEKLFF; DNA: TGTGCCAGCAGCCTGCGACAGGGGGCTAATGAAAAACTGTTTTTT
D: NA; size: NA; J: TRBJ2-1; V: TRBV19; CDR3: CASSMVSGADEQFF; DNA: TGTGCCAGTAGTATGGTATCAGGGGCCGATGAGCAGTTCTTC
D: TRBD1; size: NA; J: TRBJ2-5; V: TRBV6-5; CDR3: CASRPTGGVETQYF; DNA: TGTGCCAGCAGGCCAACAGGGGGTGTGGAGACCCAGTACTTC
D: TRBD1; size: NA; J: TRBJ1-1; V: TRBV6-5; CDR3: CASRPQGAVNTEAFF; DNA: TGTGCCAGCAGGCCACAGGGGGCTGTGAACACTGAAGCTTTCTTT
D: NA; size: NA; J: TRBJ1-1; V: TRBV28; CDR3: CASSSWAPLNTEAFF; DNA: TGTGCCAGCAGCTCCTGGGCCCCCCTGAACACTGAAGCTTTCTTT
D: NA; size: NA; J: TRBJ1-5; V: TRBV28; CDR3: CASRDSYSNQPQHF; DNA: TGTGCCAGCAGGGACAGCTATAGCAATCAGCCCCAGCATTTT